These 22 T cell receptor beta chains came from one sample sequenced in a study of a mutant IDH1 vaccine in newly diagnosed glioma. TCRdb's table, derived via immunoSEQ multiplex PCR, lists solely in-frame clones and lacks some. The repertoire holds about 68,000 clones, with about four fifths as singletons. These receptors' targets are unknown. Described time point: week 35, safety follow-up. What each vaccine dose contained was 300 ug of mutant IDH1 20-mer peptide, accompanied by topical imiquimod. The starting material was PBMCs, obtained from a glioma patient whose treatment included an IDH1 peptide vaccine. These receptors were obtained from a man aged 18 to 29 with glioma.

The chain uses TRBV11-3 and TRBJ1-1; D not resolved. The ends were cut back, 0 bases at V and 2 bases at J, with 7 bases in the middle. The CDR3 covers 14 residues. Germline CDR1 reads SGHNT; CDR2 reads YENEEA. This CDR3 reads CASSLDRINTEAFF. The CDR3 region has the DNA TGTGCCAGCAGCTTAGATCGTATCAACACTGAAGCTTTCTTT.

This sequence joins TRBV6-1 and TRBJ2-4; TRBD2 matches 9 bases. Germline V CDR1 and CDR2: MNHNS, SASEGT. This CDR3 has 14 residues. V trimming: 4 bases; J trimming: 8 bases; junction bases outside the gene matches: 6. In DNA form, the CDR3 reads TGTGCCAGCAGTGCGTCGGGACTAGCAGACATTCAGTACTTC. Protein sequence: CASSASGLADIQYF.

The J gene is TRBJ2-2, the V gene TRBV19; D not resolved. CDR3 length equals 10 residues. Germline V lookup: CDR1 LNHDA, CDR2 SQIVND (reference sequence). Between the trimmed V and J ends, which lost 8 bases and 6 bases, there was a span of 4 bases. This chain's CDR3 is CASSAGELFF. DNA for the CDR3: TGTGCCAGTTCTGCCGGGGAGCTGTTTTTT.

The sample holds one count of this clone. The J gene is TRBJ1-1, the V gene TRBV2; no reliable D call. V was trimmed by 5 bases and J by 1 base, leaving 8 bases between them. In germline, CDR1 is SNHLY, CDR2 FYNNEI. The CDR3 consists of 13 residues. In DNA form, the CDR3 reads TGTGCCAGCAGTTCACAGAGGAACACTGAAGCTTTCTTT. It translates to CASSSQRNTEAFF. Combining the CDR3 with reference TRBV2 and TRBJ1-1 gives the whole variable domain EPEVTQTPSHQVTQMGQEVILRCVPISNHLYFYWYRQILGQKVEFLVSFYNNEISEKSEIFDDQFSVERPDGSNFTLKIRSTKLEDSAMYFCASSSQRNTEAFFGQGTRLTVV.

V is TRBV5-1 and J is TRBJ1-5; TRBD1 matches at 8 bases. Trimming removed 1 base from V and 5 bases from J; junction bases left unmatched: 5. Germline CDR1 reads SGHRS; CDR2 reads YFSETQ. The length of the CDR3 is 15 residues. The CDR3 nucleotides read TGCGCCAGCAGCTTGACAGGGGGGACTTATCAGCCCCAGCATTTT. Its protein product is CASSLTGGTYQPQHF.

The chain recombines TRBV2 with TRBJ2-1; weak D call: TRBD2 (7 bases). V dropped 8 bases and J dropped 7 bases, with 15 bases sitting between them. CDR1 and CDR2 from the germline V gene are SNHLY and FYNNEI. The CDR3 totals 13 residues. The CDR3 sequence is CASFGGPRNEQFF. CDR3 in DNA: TGTGCCAGCTTCGGGGGGCCGAGAAATGAGCAGTTCTTC.

The CDR3 sequence is CASSPGRPNYGYTF. CDR3 in DNA: TGTGCCAGCAGCCCCGGACGACCTAACTATGGCTACACCTTC. The V gene is TRBV7-2, the J gene TRBJ1-2; no firm D call. From germline, CDR1 is SGHTA and CDR2 FQGNSA. The germline V and J ends were trimmed by 5 bases and 0 bases, with 10 bases remaining between them. CDR3 length: 14 amino acids. The full variable domain, rest sourced from reference TRBV7-2 and TRBJ1-2, is GAGVSQSPSNKVTEKGKDVELRCDPISGHTALYWYRQSLGQGLEFLIYFQGNSAPDKSGLPSDRFSAERTGGSVSTLTIQRTQQEDSAVYLCASSPGRPNYGYTFGSGTRLTVV.

The chain employs TRBV7-2 and TRBJ2-2; D is unclear. CDR3 length: 16 amino acids. The V end lost 0 bases, the J end lost 4 bases, and 12 bases lay between the germline ends. The V gene's germline CDR1 is SGHTA and CDR2 FQGNSA. The CDR3, as DNA: TGTGCCAGCAGCTTAGCTTCGTGGGATGGCACCGGGGAGCTGTTTTTT. Its translation: CASSLASWDGTGELFF.

The chain combines TRBV4-3 with TRBJ1-5, with 7 bases fitting TRBD1. Germline-derived CDR1 and CDR2 are LGHNA and YSLEER. The CDR3 extends over 14 amino acids. V trimming: 2 bases; J trimming: 5 bases; junction bases outside the gene matches: 3. The CDR3 DNA is TGCGCCAGCAGCCAACGACAGGGTGATCAGCCCCAGCATTTT. Its protein is CASSQRQGDQPQHF.

The chain has TRBV2 and TRBJ2-5, with a possible D match to TRBD2 (5 bases). Per the germline V gene, CDR1 is SNHLY and CDR2 is FYNNEI. Trimming cost V 7 bases and J 1 base, with 19 bases left between them. This CDR3 has 16 amino acids. This CDR3 is CASTPPPAAPQETQYF. CDR3 sequence (DNA): TGTGCCAGCACCCCACCCCCAGCGGCCCCCCAAGAGACCCAGTACTTC.

This clone was observed a few times. The gene calls are TRBV6-6 and TRBJ1-6; 7 bases line up with TRBD1. The ends lost 5 bases at V and 5 bases at J; junction bases unmatched: 3. CDR1 and CDR2 (germline): MNHNY, SVGAGI (reference sequence). There are 14 residues in the CDR3. DNA of the CDR3: TGTGCCAGCAGTCCGACAGGGCATAATTCACCCCTCCACTTT. It codes for CASSPTGHNSPLHF.

The CDR3: CASSPVGTGLNQPQHF. As DNA, the CDR3 is TGTGCCAGTAGTCCCGTGGGGACAGGGCTCAATCAGCCCCAGCATTTT. V and J are TRBV19 and TRBJ1-5; 9 positions match TRBD1. Germline CDR1 reads LNHDA; CDR2 reads SQIVND (reference sequence). Trimming cost V 5 bases and J 3 bases; bases outside gene matches: 8. This CDR3 contains 16 residues.

The V gene is TRBV4-1, the J gene TRBJ2-1, with 7 bases lining up with TRBD2. Losses at the gene ends were 0 bases for V and 11 bases for J; bases not matched to a gene: 4. This CDR3 comprises 13 residues. The germline V gene encodes CDR1 MGHRA and CDR2 YSYEKL. CDR3 DNA: TGCGCCAGCAGCCAAGACTGGCGGGGGAAGCAGTTCTTC. As protein: CASSQDWRGKQFF.

This clone was observed at least ten times. The chain uses TRBV9 and TRBJ2-7; D could derive from TRBD1 or TRBD2 (5 bases each). This CDR3 is 14 amino acids long. Trimming took 0 bases from V and 4 from J, leaving 11 bases between them. Germline lookup yields CDR1 SGDLS and CDR2 YYNGEE. In nucleotides, the CDR3 is TGTGCCAGCAGCGTAGTGGGGGAATCTTACGAGCAGTACTTC. This codes for CASSVVGESYEQYF.

The chain uses TRBV5-4 and TRBJ2-7, with 7 nucleotides matching TRBD1. Germline-derived CDR1 and CDR2 are SGHNT and YYREEE (reference sequence). Trimming at V came to 3 bases and at J to 0 bases, leaving 3 bases not matched to a gene. CDR3 length equals 14 residues. The CDR3 here is CASSSRTGSYEQYF. The CDR3, as DNA: TGTGCCAGCAGCTCCAGGACAGGCTCCTACGAGCAGTACTTC.

The rearrangement joins TRBV9 to TRBJ2-7; D is perhaps TRBD1 (5 bases). V was cut by 0 bases and J by 2 bases, with 15 bases left in between. The CDR3 has 16 residues. Germline lookup yields CDR1 SGDLS and CDR2 YYNGEE. The CDR3 sequence is CASSVGGRLEPYEQYF. In DNA form, the CDR3 reads TGTGCCAGCAGCGTAGGGGGCCGGTTAGAGCCCTACGAGCAGTACTTC.

V usage is TRBV10-3 and J usage is TRBJ2-3; 11 nucleotides match TRBD2. Germline assignment: CDR1 ENHRY and CDR2 SYGVKD. The CDR3 runs to 18 residues. Trimming removed 6 bases from V and 2 bases from J; junction bases left unmatched: 13. DNA for the CDR3: TGTGCCATCAGGACTACTAGCGGGGGACCGTCACACACAGATACGCAGTATTTT. It encodes CAIRTTSGGPSHTDTQYF.

This chain connects TRBV5-6 to TRBJ2-5; D call uncertain. In germline, CDR1 is SGHDT, CDR2 YYEEEE. The ends were cut back, 0 bases at V and 2 bases at J, with 8 bases in the middle. This CDR3 spans 14 amino acids. The CDR3 coding sequence is TGTGCCAGCAGCTTGGGTTCGTCACAAGAGACCCAGTACTTC. Its protein product is CASSLGSSQETQYF.

This clone has only a few counts. The rearrangement joins TRBV4-2 to TRBJ1-4, with TRBD1 identical over 7 bases. Germline CDR1 reads LGHNA; CDR2 reads YNFKEQ. J gave up 3 bases and V 3 bases, and 4 bases lay outside the gene matches. CDR3 length equals 15 residues. CDR3 amino acids: CASSHWTGPNEKLFF. In DNA, the CDR3 is TGTGCCAGCAGCCACTGGACAGGCCCTAATGAAAAACTGTTTTTT.

The rearrangement uses TRBV29-1 and TRBJ1-2, with D uncertain. Germline V gene lookup returns CDR1 SQVTM and CDR2 ANQGSEA. V shed 4 bases and J shed 0 bases, with 12 bases lying between them. The length of the CDR3 is 14 residues. The CDR3 protein is CSVVRAASNYGYTF. The CDR3 DNA sequence: TGCAGCGTTGTGAGGGCTGCTTCTAACTATGGCTACACCTTC.

The chain carries TRBV14 and TRBJ2-7; a possible D gene is TRBD2 (6 bases). The CDR3 loop spans 15 amino acids. The V gene lost 2 bases and the J gene lost 2 bases, with 13 bases spanning the gap. Germline loops: CDR1 SGHDN, CDR2 FVKESK. CDR3 protein: CASSQISGPTYEQYF. CDR3 DNA sequence: TGTGCCAGCAGCCAAATCAGCGGGCCCACCTACGAGCAGTACTTC. Combining the CDR3 with reference TRBV14 and TRBJ2-7 gives the whole variable domain EAGVTQFPSHSVIEKGQTVTLRCDPISGHDNLYWYRRVMGKEIKFLLHFVKESKQDESGMPNNRFLAERTGGTYSTLKVQPAELEDSGVYFCASSQISGPTYEQYFGPGTRLTVT.

CDR3 DNA sequence: TGTGCCAGTAGTGGTAGACAGGGGGCCAACACTGAAGCTTTCTTT. Protein sequence: CASSGRQGANTEAFF. V and J are TRBV19 and TRBJ1-1, with TRBD1 matching 10 bases. CDR1 LNHDA and CDR2 SQIVND come from the germline V gene (reference sequence). The CDR3 is 15 amino acids. After removal of 5 bases from V and 2 bases from J, the junction contained 5 bases not matched to a gene.